Following are 32 T cell receptor beta chains from one sample sequenced in a study of T-cell reconstitution after alpha-beta-depleted transplantation in children (dated by TCRdb to about 2016). The treatment or condition label on this specimen signifies: allogeneic hematopoietic cell transplantation with graft depleted of TCRalphabeta T cells and CD19 B cells. The method was PCR. TCRdb lists the instrument as Illumina HiSeq 2500. TCR library preparation used molecular barcoding, with unique molecular identifiers applied to normalize quantification of the TCRbeta repertoire. TCRdb reprocessing: public reads trimmed at Q25 with fastp, clones called with MiXCR, in-frame beta chains kept. Every entry covers one CDR3 protein and lists the most common genes and DNA from its rows. A total of some 600,000 distinct CDR3 sequences appear in this sample, roughly 13% of them only once. 2.2% of the sample lies in the top ten.

The material sequenced was PBMCs, mostly from graft donor cells, taken 360 days after TCRalphabeta/CD19-depleted stem cell transplant. The origin of the receptors is a male patient younger than 18 who had a stem cell transplant for acute myeloid leukemia, so the T cells may come from the graft donor.

The gene calls are TRBV28 and TRBJ2-7; 10 bases align to TRBD1. The V gene's germline CDR1 is MDHEN and CDR2 SYDVKM. The CDR3 totals 14 residues. V shed 6 bases and J 4 bases; nucleotides not matched to a gene: 6. CDR3 sequence: CASRATGGGYEQYF. As DNA, the CDR3 is TGTGCCAGCAGGGCGACAGGGGGCGGGTACGAGCAGTACTTC. The full variable domain, its missing parts supplied by reference TRBV28 and TRBJ2-7, is DVKVTQSSRYLVKRTGEKVFLECVQDMDHENMFWYRQDPGLGLRLIYFSYDVKMKEKGDIPEGYSVSREKKERFSLILESASTNQTSMYLCASRATGGGYEQYFGPGTRLTVT.

This clonotype was picked up a small number of times. The chain combines TRBV7-9 with TRBJ2-7; a possible D gene is TRBD1 (5 bases). CDR1 and CDR2 (germline): SEHNR, FQNEAQ (reference sequence). The CDR3 consists of 16 residues. Trimming took 3 bases from V and 0 from J, leaving 15 bases between them. CDR3 region: CASSFHLGQGSYEQYF. The CDR3 DNA sequence: TGTGCCAGCAGCTTTCATCTTGGGCAGGGCTCCTACGAGCAGTACTTC.

There are a few counts of this clonotype. V usage is TRBV11-2 and J usage is TRBJ2-3, with unresolved D. The germline CDR1 and CDR2 sequences are SGHAT and FQNNGV. V was clipped by 4 bases and J by 3 bases, with 11 bases between them. The CDR3 is 14 amino acids. CDR3 protein: CASSSVLRTDTQYF. DNA for the CDR3: TGTGCCAGCAGCTCCGTCCTCCGGACAGATACGCAGTATTTT.

This clonotype is a singleton in its sample. The rearrangement uses TRBV5-1 and TRBJ2-2, with D tentatively TRBD2 (6 bases). V was shortened by 0 bases and J by 4 bases, with 10 bases between the two germline ends. The CDR3 consists of 15 residues. The germline V gene encodes CDR1 SGHRS and CDR2 YFSETQ. CDR3 coding DNA: TGCGCCAGCAGCTTGGGGGTTAGCGGCACCGGGGAGCTGTTTTTT. It is translated as CASSLGVSGTGELFF.

This clonotype appeared many times. This rearrangement joins TRBV14 to TRBJ2-3; the match to TRBD2 covers 13 bases. Trimming took 1 base from V and 6 from J; bases not matched to a gene: 7. CDR1 is SGHDN and CDR2 is FVKESK in the germline V gene. This CDR3 region has 17 residues. CDR3 region: CASSQAGLAGAWDTQYF. Written as DNA, the CDR3 is TGTGCCAGCAGCCAAGCCGGACTAGCGGGAGCGTGGGATACGCAGTATTTT.

As to this clonotype: The junction departs from the called germline gene at one end, perhaps through a read error. V and J are TRBV7-7 and TRBJ1-1; 8 nucleotides match TRBD1. The CDR3 loop spans 15 amino acids. Per the germline V gene, CDR1 is SSHAT and CDR2 is FNYEAQ (reference sequence). CDR3 region: CASSLFVGQDGEAFF. Here the CDR3 DNA reads TGTGCTAGCAGCTTATTCGTGGGACAGGATGGTGAAGCTTTCTTT. Variable domain in full (rest from reference TRBV7-7 and TRBJ1-1): GAGVSQSPRYKVTKRGQDVTLRCDPISSHATLYWYQQALGQGPEFLTYFNYEAQPDKSGLPSDRFSAERPEGSISTLTIQRTEQRDSAMYRCASSLFVGQDGEAFFGQGTRLTVV.

This clonotype was recorded a few times. The chain has TRBV5-1 and TRBJ2-5, with TRBD2 matching 11 bases. CDR1 and CDR2 (germline): SGHRS, YFSETQ. V was pared by 0 bases and J by 2 bases, with 6 bases of the junction left unmatched. The CDR3 spans 17 residues. CDR3 loop: CASSLVSSGRTQETQYF. As DNA, the CDR3 is TGCGCCAGCAGCTTGGTGTCTAGCGGGAGGACTCAAGAGACCCAGTACTTC.

This clonotype was counted a few times. This chain uses TRBV7-6 with TRBJ2-3; maybe TRBD1 (6 bases). Trimming took off 2 bases at V and 0 bases at J, with 9 bases between the two ends. CDR3 size: 15 residues. From germline, CDR1 is SGHVS and CDR2 FNYEAQ. The CDR3 bases are TGTGCCAGCAGCTTACAAACAGGGAGCACAGATACGCAGTATTTT. This sequence encodes CASSLQTGSTDTQYF.

This clonotype was recorded many times. The rearrangement joins TRBV28 to TRBJ1-3; 7 bases align to TRBD1. Germline CDR1 reads MDHEN; CDR2 reads SYDVKM. The CDR3 runs 14 residues. Trimming at V came to 7 bases and at J to 2 bases, leaving 5 bases not matched to a gene. CDR3: CASNPTGAGNTIYF. The CDR3 DNA is TGTGCCAGCAACCCAACAGGGGCTGGAAACACCATATATTTT.

This clonotype has at least ten counts. The chain uses TRBV20-1 and TRBJ2-5; 7 bases fit TRBD1. The CDR3 has 14 amino acids. J gave up 3 bases and V 1 base, and 5 bases lay outside the gene matches. Germline V lookup: CDR1 DFQATT, CDR2 SNEGSKA (reference sequence). CDR3 nucleotide sequence: TGCAGTGCTAGAGTTGGGACAGACGAAGAGACCCAGTACTTC. This codes for CSARVGTDEETQYF.

This clonotype has a handful of counts. The chain links TRBV7-8 to TRBJ2-3; the D is unclear. Germline values: CDR1 SGHVS, CDR2 FQNEAQ. V lost 5 bases and J 5 bases, leaving 17 bases between the germline ends. The CDR3 totals 15 residues. CDR3 DNA sequence: TGTGCCAGCAGCGACCCGCCGCCTGGCCTAGATACGCAGTATTTT. Translation gives CASSDPPPGLDTQYF. The full variable domain, in which reference TRBV7-8 and TRBJ2-3 provide the parts outside the CDR3, is GAGVSQSPRYKVAKRGQDVALRCDPISGHVSLFWYQQALGQGPEFLTYFQNEAQLDKSGLPSDRFFAERPEGSVSTLKIQRTQQEDSAVYLCASSDPPPGLDTQYFGPGTRLTVL.

This clonotype was counted between two and nine times. The CDR3 here is CAISESGSPHEQYF. The CDR3 DNA reads as TGTGCCATCAGTGAGTCTGGGTCCCCACACGAGCAGTACTTC. This chain joins TRBV10-3 and TRBJ2-7; D gene ambiguous. V was cut by 0 bases and J by 5 bases, with 11 bases left in between. Germline values: CDR1 ENHRY, CDR2 SYGVKD. This CDR3 comprises 14 residues.

The gene calls are TRBV24-1 and TRBJ2-3, with D possibly TRBD2 on 5 matching bases. Germline V CDR1 and CDR2: KGHDR, SFDVKD. The CDR3 is made up of 17 amino acids. V lost 3 bases to trimming and J lost 5 bases, with 20 bases between them. The CDR3 sequence: CATSDTNPGTERDTQYF. CDR3 sequence (DNA): TGTGCCACCAGTGATACGAACCCGGGAACAGAGCGAGATACGCAGTATTTT.

This clonotype occurred a few times. The chain joins TRBV2 to TRBJ2-3; 10 bases fit TRBD2. Germline V lookup: CDR1 SNHLY, CDR2 FYNNEI. CDR3 length: 16 residues. After removal of 6 bases from V and 2 bases from J, the junction contained 8 bases not matched to a gene. In DNA, the CDR3 is TGTGCCAGCAGCCTACAACTAGCGGGATACACAGATACGCAGTATTTT. Protein sequence: CASSLQLAGYTDTQYF.

The table lists this clonotype with a few counts. The chain has TRBV6-5 and TRBJ2-3; perhaps TRBD1 as D (5 bases). V gave up 1 base and J gave up 4 bases, with 9 bases separating them. This CDR3 is built from 14 residues. CDR1 is MNHEY and CDR2 is SVGAGI in the germline V gene. In DNA form, the CDR3 reads TGTGCCAGCAGTTACTTGACAGCTTCAGATACGCAGTATTTT. Its translation: CASSYLTASDTQYF.

This clonotype has a handful of counts. The J gene is TRBJ1-5, the V gene TRBV19; D gene unclear. The germline CDR1 and CDR2 sequences are LNHDA and SQIVND (reference sequence). The CDR3 covers 13 residues. V was trimmed by 4 bases and J by 5 bases, leaving 9 bases between them. The CDR3 DNA reads as TGTGCCAGTAGTAGGGGAAGGGATCAGCCCCAGCATTTT. Protein: CASSRGRDQPQHF. The variable domain in full, completed from reference TRBV19 and TRBJ1-5, reads DGGITQSPKYLFRKEGQNVTLSCEQNLNHDAMYWYRQDPGQGLRLIYYSQIVNDFQKGDIAEGYSVSREKKESFPLTVTSAQKNPTAFYLCASSRGRDQPQHFGDGTRLSIL.

The table lists this clonotype with a few counts. This chain uses TRBV10-3 with TRBJ2-5, with TRBD2 identical over 7 bases. The ends lost 8 bases at V and 4 bases at J; junction bases unmatched: 10. CDR3 size: 14 residues. Germline-derived CDR1 and CDR2 are ENHRY and SYGVKD. The CDR3 DNA reads as TGTGCCATCGGGTTCGCGGGAGTAGGAGAGACCCAGTACTTC. It translates to CAIGFAGVGETQYF.

This clonotype has ten or more counts. The junction does not match germline at one end; this may be a read error. V and J are TRBV4-3 and TRBJ2-7, with 11 bases aligning to TRBD1. This CDR3 contains 14 residues. Germline V gene lookup returns CDR1 LGHNA and CDR2 YSLEER. CDR3 in DNA: TGTGCCAGCAGCCCCGGGACAGGGGGGTACGAGCAGTACTTC. This translates into CASSPGTGGYEQYF.

This clonotype was seen only a few times. This chain uses TRBV5-1 with TRBJ2-2, with D unresolved. The length of the CDR3 is 17 residues. Germline loops: CDR1 SGHRS, CDR2 YFSETQ. V lost 0 bases to trimming and J lost 4 bases, with 16 bases between them. CDR3: CASSLGLPPLGTGELFF. CDR3 bases: TGCGCCAGCAGCTTGGGGCTCCCCCCCCTCGGCACCGGGGAGCTGTTTTTT.

This clonotype was counted between two and nine times. The chain combines TRBV6-2 or TRBV6-3 with TRBJ2-7, with D perhaps matching TRBD1 (5 bases). The CDR3 is made up of 15 amino acids. Trimming pared 4 bases from V and 2 bases from J, leaving 15 bases between. Germline CDR1 and CDR2: MNHEY and SVGEGT. The DNA of the CDR3 is TGTGCCAGCAGTTGGAGCAGGGATGGGGCCTACGAGCAGTACTTC. Its translation: CASSWSRDGAYEQYF.

This clonotype was counted at least ten times. This chain connects TRBV12-3 or TRBV12-4 to TRBJ2-3, with D unresolved. V gave up 5 bases and J gave up 2 bases, with 8 bases separating them. The CDR3 has 13 residues. In nucleotides, the CDR3 is TGTGCCAGCAGTATAAGGTACACAGATACGCAGTATTTT. It is translated as CASSIRYTDTQYF.

This clonotype was seen at least ten times. V usage is TRBV20-1 and J usage is TRBJ2-2; 12 bases match TRBD1. Germline V gene lookup returns CDR1 DFQATT and CDR2 SNEGSKA (reference sequence). The length of the CDR3 is 17 residues. J was trimmed by 4 bases and V by 3 bases; bases with no gene match: 9. DNA of the CDR3: TGCAGTGCTAGGGGACAGGGGGCATTGGTACTCACCGGGGAGCTGTTTTTT. It yields the protein CSARGQGALVLTGELFF.

This clonotype was seen many times. The chain has TRBV20-1 and TRBJ1-2; D gene ambiguous. The V end was cut by 2 bases, the J end by 0 bases, with 16 bases between. The CDR3 is made up of 16 amino acids. In germline, CDR1 is DFQATT, CDR2 SNEGSKA (reference sequence). CDR3: CSARPSGGRANYGYTF. In DNA, the CDR3 is TGCAGTGCTAGACCTTCCGGAGGTAGAGCTAACTATGGCTACACCTTC.

This clonotype was observed a few times. The chain couples TRBV6-2 or TRBV6-3 to TRBJ2-1; tentative D call: TRBD2 (5 bases). Germline values: CDR1 MNHEY, CDR2 SVGEGT. Trimming pared 6 bases from V and 1 base from J, leaving 10 bases between. CDR3 length equals 14 residues. The DNA of the CDR3 is TGTGCCAGCAGCACTAGTCGGTCCTACAATGAGCAGTTCTTC. Translated: CASSTSRSYNEQFF.

This clonotype was seen only a few times. V is TRBV5-1 and J is TRBJ1-1; TRBD1 might be the D (6 bases). The CDR3 has 18 amino acids. Trimming pared 4 bases from V and 2 bases from J, leaving 24 bases between. The germline gives CDR1 SGHRS, CDR2 YFSETQ. DNA for the CDR3: TGCGCCAGCAGCCTATTACCTATCAACAGGGCGCCTAACACTGAAGCTTTCTTT. Its protein product is CASSLLPINRAPNTEAFF.

This chain joins TRBV6-1 and TRBJ1-5; perhaps TRBD1 as D (6 bases). V was cut by 6 bases and J by 7 bases, with 16 bases left in between. Germline CDR1 reads MNHNS; CDR2 reads SASEGT. The CDR3 loop spans 14 amino acids. For the CDR3, the DNA is TGTGCCAGCAGCTTTCAGGGGATTGGGCAGCCCCAGCATTTT. Its translation: CASSFQGIGQPQHF.

This clonotype was seen repeatedly, ten times or more. The chain couples TRBV20-1 to TRBJ1-3; the D is unclear. CDR1 is DFQATT and CDR2 is SNEGSKA in the germline V gene (reference sequence). The CDR3 contains 11 residues. V lost 6 bases and J 0 bases, leaving 3 bases between the germline ends. The CDR3 here is CSAHSGNTIYF. The CDR3 coding sequence is TGCAGTGCCCACTCTGGAAACACCATATATTTT.

This clonotype was seen a handful of times. The rearrangement links TRBV4-2 to TRBJ2-3; D uncertain. CDR1 LGHNA and CDR2 YNFKEQ come from the germline V gene. Trimming cost V 0 bases and J 0 bases, with 7 bases left between them. There are 15 residues in the CDR3. CDR3 coding DNA: TGTGCCAGCAGCCAAGATCCCAGGAGCACAGATACGCAGTATTTT. Its protein product is CASSQDPRSTDTQYF.

This clonotype was observed a few times. This sequence joins TRBV20-1 and TRBJ1-4; D is perhaps TRBD1 (6 bases). Germline lookup yields CDR1 DFQATT and CDR2 SNEGSKA (reference sequence). Deletions cut 1 base from V and 15 bases from J, with 18 bases between. The CDR3 totals 13 residues. Here the CDR3 DNA reads TGCAGTGCTAGAGGGACAGCTTATTACAATGTGTTTTTT. Amino acids: CSARGTAYYNVFF.

The chain is built from TRBV29-1 and TRBJ2-1; the D is unclear. The CDR3 is 11 amino acids. Germline CDR1 is SQVTM and CDR2 is ANQGSEA. Trimming took 4 bases from V and 7 from J, leaving 8 bases between them. The CDR3 sequence: CSVAFSNEQFF. In nucleotides, the CDR3 is TGCAGCGTTGCCTTCAGTAATGAGCAGTTCTTC.

This clonotype came up a few times. The chain has TRBV5-1 and TRBJ2-7; 10 positions match TRBD2. V shed 5 bases and J 2 bases; nucleotides not matched to a gene: 7. There are 15 residues in the CDR3. Germline CDR1 SGHRS, CDR2 YFSETQ. Written as DNA, the CDR3 is TGCGCCAGCAGGCCTTCTAGCGGGGGTGCCTACGAGCAGTACTTC. Its protein product is CASRPSSGGAYEQYF.

This clonotype was seen only a few times. The chain combines TRBV12-3 or TRBV12-4 with TRBJ2-5; D gene uncertain. With 8 bases removed from V and 0 bases from J, the gap between germline ends came to 4 bases. This CDR3 has 11 residues. The CDR3 loop is CASRDQETQYF. The CDR3 DNA sequence: TGTGCCAGCCGGGACCAAGAGACCCAGTACTTC.